This T cell receptor (beta chain) was identified during a study of identical twins' blood T cells. Notes on the study in general: V gene usage reportedly matched far better within twin pairs than unrelated donors.

Regarding this clonotype: Its target is unknown.

Germline lookup yields CDR1 SQVTM and CDR2 ANQGSEA. Between the trimmed V and J ends, which lost 8 bases and 0 bases, there was a span of 14 bases. The CDR3 sequence is 14 residues long. Per the original data handling: Clonotypes per individual ranged from about 85,000 to nearly 500,000. TCRdb reanalysed the 5' RACE reads using MiXCR and keeps one entry per CDR3 protein. None of the V and J calls come from the authors' own analysis; TCRdb made them. The sample yields around 380,000 distinct CDR3 sequences, around 30% seen once. Sequencing was performed on PBMCs. This chain connects TRBV29-1 to TRBJ1-3; D gene uncertain. The TCR sequence derives from a woman between 18 and 50 years old in good health. The CDR3 region is CSSMMSYSGNTIYF. CDR3 sequence (DNA): TGCAGCAGCATGATGTCCTACTCTGGAAACACCATATATTTT. Complete variable domain (other parts from reference TRBV29-1 and TRBJ1-3): SAVISQKPSRDICQRGTSLTIQCQVDSQVTMMFWYRQQPGQSLTLIATANQGSEATYESGFVIDKFPISRPNLTFSTLTVSNMSPEDSSIYLCSSMMSYSGNTIYFGEGSWLTVV.